The clone carrying this T cell receptor beta chain was recorded a few times. TCRdb keeps only in-frame clones here, not all; method: immunoSEQ multiplex PCR. The table has 45,000 to 55,000 clones, 70% to 80% seen once. This CDR3 has 15 residues. CDR1 SGHRS and CDR2 YFSETQ come from the germline V gene. Deletions cut 0 bases from V and 2 bases from J, with 10 bases between. This record belongs to a study of radiotherapy plus CTLA-4 blockade in lung cancer. The receptor was derived from a human donor with non-small cell lung cancer who had stable disease on radiotherapy plus ipilimumab. This specimen consisted of peripheral blood, obtained from a patient treated with radiotherapy plus ipilimumab. This rearrangement joins TRBV5-1 to TRBJ2-3, with no clear D. The CDR3 spells CASSLERRYTDTQYF. CDR3 bases: TGCGCCAGCAGCTTGGAACGGAGATACACAGATACGCAGTATTTT.